This T cell receptor (beta chain) is from a study of neurological immune-mediated disorders. At least ten counts were recorded for this clonotype. Its antigen is as yet unknown. Study-level findings and limits: A possible signature appeared as one related-CDR3 cluster, in which phylogenetic grouping placed the repertoires of 18 of 34 multiple sclerosis patients.

Between the trimmed V and J ends, which lost 4 bases and 2 bases, there was a span of 6 bases. The CDR3 runs to 12 residues. The germline CDR1 and CDR2 sequences are SGHRS and YFSETQ. The team produced cDNA through 5'RACE using 10-nucleotide random UMIs. MiXCR, run by TCRdb on the 5' RACE reads, gives a single entry per CDR3 protein. In the table there are some 80,000 distinct CDR3 sequences, 4.3% of which are singletons. Time point indicated: longitudinal time-point 3. The genes are TRBV5-1 and TRBJ1-1; D gene unclear. Sequencing was done on a sample of PBMCs. The TCR sequence derives from a woman aged 60 to 75 with multiple sclerosis. In DNA, the CDR3 is TGCGCCAGCAGCCTTTCAAACACTGAAGCTTTCTTT. This translates into CASSLSNTEAFF.